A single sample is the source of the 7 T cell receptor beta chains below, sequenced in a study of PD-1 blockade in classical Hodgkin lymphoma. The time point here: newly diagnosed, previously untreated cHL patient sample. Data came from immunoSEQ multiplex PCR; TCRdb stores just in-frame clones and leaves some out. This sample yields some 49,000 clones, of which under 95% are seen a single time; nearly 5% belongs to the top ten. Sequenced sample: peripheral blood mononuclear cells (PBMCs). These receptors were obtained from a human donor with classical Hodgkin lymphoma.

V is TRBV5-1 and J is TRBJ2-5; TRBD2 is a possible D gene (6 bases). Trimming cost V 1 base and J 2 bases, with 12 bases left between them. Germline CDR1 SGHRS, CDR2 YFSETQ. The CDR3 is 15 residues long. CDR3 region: CASSLSSGAQETQYF. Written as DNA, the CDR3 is TGCGCCAGCAGCTTGAGTAGCGGCGCGCAAGAGACCCAGTACTTC.

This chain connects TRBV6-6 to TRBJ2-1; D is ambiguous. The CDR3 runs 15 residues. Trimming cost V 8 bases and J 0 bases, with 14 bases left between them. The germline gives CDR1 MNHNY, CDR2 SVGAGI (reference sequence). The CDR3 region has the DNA TGTGCCAGCGGTACCACGAAGGGCTCCTACAATGAGCAGTTCTTC. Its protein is CASGTTKGSYNEQFF.

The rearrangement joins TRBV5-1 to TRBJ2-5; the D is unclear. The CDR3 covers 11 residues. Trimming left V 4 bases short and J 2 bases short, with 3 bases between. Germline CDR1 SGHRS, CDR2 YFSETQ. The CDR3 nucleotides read TGCGCCAGCAGCAAGCAAGAGACCCAGTACTTC. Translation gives CASSKQETQYF.

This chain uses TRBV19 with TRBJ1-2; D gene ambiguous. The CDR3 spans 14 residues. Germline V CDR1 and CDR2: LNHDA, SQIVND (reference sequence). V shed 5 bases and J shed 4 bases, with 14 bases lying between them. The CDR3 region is CASSANGILYGYTF. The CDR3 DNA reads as TGTGCCAGTAGTGCAAACGGCATCCTCTATGGCTACACCTTC.

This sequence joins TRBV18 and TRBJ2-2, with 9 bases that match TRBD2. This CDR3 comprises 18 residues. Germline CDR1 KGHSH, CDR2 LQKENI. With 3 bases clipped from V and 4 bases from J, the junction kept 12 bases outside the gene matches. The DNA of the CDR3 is TGTGCCAGCTCACCTCTCGAACTACAGACTAGCGGCACCGGGGAGCTGTTTTTT. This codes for CASSPLELQTSGTGELFF.

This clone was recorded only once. CDR3 protein: CASSLQSYGYTF. The CDR3 DNA reads TGTGCCAGCAGTTTACAGTCCTATGGCTACACCTTC. This sequence joins TRBV28 and TRBJ1-2, with unresolved D. CDR1 is MDHEN and CDR2 is SYDVKM in the germline V gene. Trimming left V 2 bases short and J 4 bases short, with 5 bases between. This CDR3 comprises 12 residues.

The CDR3 spells CASSVLGLAENTGELFF. CDR3 nucleotide sequence: TGTGCCAGCAGCGTACTAGGACTAGCTGAGAACACCGGGGAGCTGTTTTTT. The chain carries TRBV9 and TRBJ2-2, with 8 nucleotides matching TRBD2. CDR1 SGDLS and CDR2 YYNGEE come from the germline V gene. The V gene end was trimmed by 1 base and the J gene end by 1 base; junction bases not matched to a gene: 6. This CDR3 has 17 residues.